This T cell receptor beta chain was captured in a study of early T cells in non-severe SARS-CoV-2 infection. Regarding the study as a whole: VDJdb matching skewed toward anti-spike CD8 responses, missing private and CD4 specificities.

The table lists this clonotype with a few counts. Antigen unknown. TCRdb recomputed calls from the 5' RACE reads with MiXCR, one row per CDR3 protein. The sample contains about 80,000 distinct CDR3 sequences, more than 10% of which appear only once. Per germline, CDR1 LGHNA and CDR2 YSLEER. J was trimmed by 5 bases and V by 1 base; bases with no gene match: 10. This CDR3 region has 17 residues. Here the sequenced sample was whole blood, taken at baseline. The chain employs TRBV4-3 and TRBJ1-4; 7 nucleotides line up with TRBD1. This clonotype was obtained from an adult who was a healthcare worker with PCR-confirmed SARS-CoV-2 infection or an uninfected control (not recorded which). The donor label of this sample is uncertain. The CDR3 protein is CASSQGSSGTANEKLFF. DNA of the CDR3: TGCGCCAGCAGCCAAGGGTCTTCCGGGACAGCAAATGAAAAACTGTTTTTT.